The 14 T cell receptor beta chains reported below all come from one sample, sequenced in a study of vaccination and CD4 T cells after COVID-19. Treatment meaning: roughly 11-day PBMC culture with coronavirus spike peptide pools or control peptides (ViraFEST assay). For these TCRs, the target antigens are not known. Cultured CD4+ T cells had their DNA profiled by the Oncomine TCR Beta short-read assay. TCRdb passed the PCR reads through MiXCR, listing each CDR3 protein once. The table includes some 16,000 distinct CDR3 sequences, 75% detected once. Sequenced material: CD4+ T cells from blood, cultured in vitro, taken after SARS-CoV-2 vaccination. These receptor sequences come from a human donor who received a COVID-19 vaccine.

The rearrangement uses TRBV24-1 and TRBJ1-2; 10 bases are a match to TRBD1. Germline CDR1 and CDR2: KGHDR and SFDVKD. The CDR3 extends over 16 amino acids. V lost 6 bases, J lost 5 bases, and 11 bases stayed unmatched. The DNA for the CDR3 is TGTGCCACCAGTTCCCGGGACAGGGGAGGGAATTATGGCTACACCTTC. This sequence encodes CATSSRDRGGNYGYTF.

J is TRBJ2-5 and V is TRBV19; D is possibly TRBD1 (5 bases). CDR3 length: 13 amino acids. Germline loops: CDR1 LNHDA, CDR2 SQIVND (reference sequence). V was clipped by 8 bases and J by 4 bases, with 14 bases between them. CDR3 coding DNA: TGTGCCAGTTCCCAAAAAAGGGGAGAGACCCAGTACTTC. Translated: CASSQKRGETQYF.

In the case of this clonotype: One end of the junction does not line up with germline, which may come from a read error. CDR3 residues: CSARGTGARGFNEKLLF. Written as DNA, the CDR3 is TGCAGTGCTAGAGGGACAGGGGCCCGGGGTTTTAATGAAAAACTGCTTTTT. The chain has TRBV20-1 and TRBJ1-4; 9 bases match TRBD1. This CDR3 contains 17 residues. The germline V gene encodes CDR1 DFQATT and CDR2 SNEGSKA (reference sequence).

V usage is TRBV6-1 and J usage is TRBJ2-2, with TRBD1 matching over 7 bases. The CDR3 runs 15 residues. V shed 6 bases, J shed 7 bases, and the junction held 11 bases outside the gene matches. Germline-derived CDR1 and CDR2 are MNHNS and SASEGT. The CDR3 DNA sequence: TGTGCCAGCAGCATACAGACAGGGTCGAACGGGGAGCTGTTTTTT. Protein product: CASSIQTGSNGELFF.

The chain recombines TRBV2 with TRBJ1-4, with D hard to call. Germline loops: CDR1 SNHLY, CDR2 FYNNEI. The germline V and J ends were trimmed by 8 bases and 6 bases, with 16 bases remaining between them. This CDR3 is built from 14 residues. CDR3: CASAARTGYEKLFF. Here the CDR3 DNA reads TGTGCCAGCGCGGCCCGGACCGGGTATGAAAAACTGTTTTTT.

The rearrangement links TRBV6-1 to TRBJ1-2; 9 bases align to TRBD1. Germline V CDR1 and CDR2: MNHNS, SASEGT. The length of the CDR3 is 14 residues. V shed 2 bases and J 5 bases; nucleotides not matched to a gene: 3. CDR3 sequence: CASSERDRVYGYTF. As DNA, the CDR3 is TGTGCCAGCAGTGAACGGGACAGGGTGTATGGCTACACCTTC.

This clonotype was found a few times. This chain uses TRBV27 with TRBJ2-2; no reliable D call. The germline CDR1 and CDR2 sequences are MNHEY and SMNVEV (reference sequence). V was shortened by 5 bases and J by 0 bases, with 7 bases between the two germline ends. The CDR3 is 14 amino acids. The CDR3 nucleotides are TGTGCCAGCAGTCGTACTGCGAACACCGGGGAGCTGTTTTTT. Translation gives CASSRTANTGELFF.

This clonotype has only a few counts. The V and J genes are TRBV5-4 and TRBJ2-3; TRBD2 matches 11 bases. The CDR3 loop spans 16 amino acids. Germline V gene data show CDR1 as SGHNT and CDR2 as YYREEE (reference sequence). V was clipped by 1 base and J by 2 bases; unmatched bases: 3. The CDR3 DNA sequence: TGTGCCAGCAGCTTGCCTAGCGGGGGGAACACAGATACGCAGTATTTT. Protein sequence: CASSLPSGGNTDTQYF.

This clonotype showed up just a few times. The gene calls are TRBV10-3 and TRBJ1-5, with a tentative D call TRBD1 (6 bases). Trimming removed 8 bases from V and 3 bases from J, with 11 bases in between. The CDR3 contains 13 residues. CDR1 is ENHRY and CDR2 is SYGVKD in the germline V gene. The DNA for the CDR3 is TGTGCCATCGGGACAACCCTCAATCAGCCCCAGCATTTT. Translation gives CAIGTTLNQPQHF.

This chain connects TRBV30 to TRBJ1-2; TRBD1 might be the D (6 bases). CDR1 GTSNPN and CDR2 SVGIG come from the germline V gene (reference sequence). There are 14 residues in the CDR3. V was pared by 1 base and J by 4 bases, with 13 bases between. This CDR3 reads CAWSGKGGGYGYTF. CDR3 in DNA: TGTGCCTGGAGTGGGAAGGGGGGAGGCTATGGCTACACCTTC.

V gene TRBV6-5 combines with J gene TRBJ2-3; TRBD2 is a possible D gene (6 bases). Trimming took off 4 bases at V and 5 bases at J, with 22 bases between the two ends. Germline assignment: CDR1 MNHEY and CDR2 SVGAGI. The CDR3 is 17 amino acids. The CDR3 DNA follows: TGTGCCAGCAGTTCCGACTCGGAGCGGGCCCTGGGAGATACGCAGTATTTT. Its protein product is CASSSDSERALGDTQYF.

The rearrangement joins TRBV30 to TRBJ1-2; possibly TRBD1 for D (5 bases). Germline V gene lookup returns CDR1 GTSNPN and CDR2 SVGIG (reference sequence). The CDR3 consists of 14 residues. The CDR3 protein is CAGGDEGWDYGYTF. The CDR3 region has the DNA TGTGCGGGGGGGGACGAGGGATGGGACTATGGCTACACCTTC.

The gene calls are TRBV6-4 and TRBJ2-1; TRBD1 might be the D (6 bases). With 5 bases removed from V and 0 bases from J, the gap between germline ends came to 11 bases. This CDR3 is built from 15 residues. In germline, CDR1 is MRHNA, CDR2 SNTAGT. For the CDR3, the DNA is TGTGCCAGCAGTAAAGACAGGAACTCCTACAATGAGCAGTTCTTC. It specifies CASSKDRNSYNEQFF.

The chain is built from TRBV24-1 and TRBJ2-3, with TRBD2 identical over 16 bases. This CDR3 contains 19 residues. CDR1 and CDR2 (germline): KGHDR, SFDVKD. J lost 3 bases, V lost 4 bases, and 9 bases had no gene match. CDR3 in amino acids: CATSDTGTSGGARTDTQYF. The CDR3 nucleotides are TGTGCCACCAGTGACACCGGGACTAGCGGGGGGGCTCGGACAGATACGCAGTATTTT.